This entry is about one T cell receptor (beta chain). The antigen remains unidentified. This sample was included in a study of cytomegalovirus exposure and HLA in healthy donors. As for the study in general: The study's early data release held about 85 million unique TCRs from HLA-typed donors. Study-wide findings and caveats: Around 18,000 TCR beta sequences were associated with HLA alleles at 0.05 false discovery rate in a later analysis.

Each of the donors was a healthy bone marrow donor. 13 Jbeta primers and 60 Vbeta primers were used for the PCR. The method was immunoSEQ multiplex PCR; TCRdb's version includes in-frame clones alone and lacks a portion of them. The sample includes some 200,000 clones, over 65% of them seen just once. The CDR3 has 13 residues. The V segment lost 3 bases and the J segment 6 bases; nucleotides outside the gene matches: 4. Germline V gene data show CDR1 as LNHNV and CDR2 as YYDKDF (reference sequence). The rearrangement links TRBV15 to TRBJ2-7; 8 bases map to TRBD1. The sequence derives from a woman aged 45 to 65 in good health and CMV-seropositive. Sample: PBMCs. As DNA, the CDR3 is TGTGCCACCAGCAGCAGGGGGCTGGTCGAGCAGTACTTC. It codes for CATSSRGLVEQYF. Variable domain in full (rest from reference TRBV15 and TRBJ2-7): DAMVIQNPRYQVTQFGKPVTLSCSQTLNHNVMYWYQQKSSQAPKLLFHYYDKDFNNEADTPDNFQSRRPNTSFCFLDIRSPGLGDTAMYLCATSSRGLVEQYFGPGTRLTVT.